This TCR beta chain emerged from a study of shared clonotypes between healthy human individuals. The V and J ends lost 1 base and 2 bases respectively, with 0 bases between them. The CDR3 runs 12 residues. Germline V lookup: CDR1 SGHTA, CDR2 FQGNSA. The run depth of the assay was deep. Several immunoSEQ plates held equal portions of the genomic DNA taken from each subset. As originally analysed: Without quality scores, immunoSEQ junctional reads could not be filtered like full-length reads. TCRdb keeps only in-frame clones here, not all; method: immunoSEQ multiplex PCR. V and J calls and clone size come straight from that table; D and trimming were deduced from the DNA. The table lists fewer than 400,000 clones, approximately 79% of them singletons.

The material sequenced was memory CD4+ T cells sorted from blood. The sample's subset: CD45RA-negative fraction. This chain joins TRBV7-2 and TRBJ1-5; D is unclear. The receptor was derived from a man aged 25-45 years in good health. CDR3 sequence (DNA): TGTGCCAGCAGCTTAGGCAATCAGCCCCAGCATTTT. It translates to CASSLGNQPQHF.